These T cell receptor beta chains were read from a single sample in a study of glioma-infiltrating T cells. TCRdb fed the multiplex PCR reads into MiXCR, producing one record per CDR3 protein. The sample has a few hundred thousand distinct CDR3 sequences, around 45% seen once. The material sequenced was glioma tissue, nonneoplastic brain tissue, or PBMCs (not recorded which). Receptors were obtained from a human donor with low-grade glioma or glioblastoma, undergoing nonglioma brain surgery, or in good health (not recorded which). The CDR3 runs from the conserved cysteine through the conserved F or W. D genes are given only for firm matches. Clone size is shown for a subset of rows, as once, few, many or a class of expanded clone.

D	V	size	J	length	DNA	CDR3
TRBD2	TRBV18	.	TRBJ2-1	15	TGTGCCAGCAGCCGAGATAGCGGGACTAACAATGAGCAGTTCTTC	CASSRDSGTNNEQFF
.	TRBV24-1	.	TRBJ2-3	14	TGTGCCACCAGCGAGACCATTAAAGCAGATACGCAGTATTTT	CATSETIKADTQYF
.	TRBV28	.	TRBJ1-1	16	TGTGCCAGCAGACCCCTATTTCGGGGCAGGAGAACTGAAGCTTTCTTT	CASRPLFRGRRTEAFF
TRBD2	TRBV4-3	many	TRBJ2-1	15	TGCGCCAGCAGCCTTCGAATAGCGGGATACAATGAGCAGTTCTTC	CASSLRIAGYNEQFF
.	TRBV6-2/TRBV6-3	.	TRBJ2-2	16	TGTGCCAGCAGTTACTCATCGAACGGTAACACCGGGGAGCTGTTTTTT	CASSYSSNGNTGELFF
.	TRBV28	.	TRBJ2-6	13	TGTGCCACCCGGACTCCTGGGGCCAACGTCCTGACTTTC	CATRTPGANVLTF
TRBD2	TRBV28	many	TRBJ2-3	14	TGTGCCAGCCGTCTAGCGGAGGAGTCAGATACGCAGTATTTT	CASRLAEESDTQYF
TRBD1	TRBV19	few	TRBJ1-5	17	TGTGCCAGTAGTCCCCTCCTCGGACAGGGGAGCAATCAGCCCCAGCATTTT	CASSPLLGQGSNQPQHF
TRBD1	TRBV6-1	.	TRBJ1-2	12	TGTGCCAGTACAACAGGGGGCTATGGCTACACCTTC	CASTTGGYGYTF
TRBD1	TRBV28	many	TRBJ2-1	16	TGTGCCAGCAGTTTCTCGGACAGGGCGAGGGGTAATGAGCAGTTCTTC	CASSFSDRARGNEQFF
.	TRBV7-9	.	TRBJ2-7	14	TGTGCCAGCAGCTTACCGGGGGTCTCCTACGAGCAGTACTTC	CASSLPGVSYEQYF
.	TRBV20-1	few	TRBJ2-3	15	TGCAGTGCTAGAAGTGCGGGTCCTAGCACAGATACGCAGTATTTT	CSARSAGPSTDTQYF
.	TRBV4-1	many	TRBJ1-5	14	TGCGCCAGCAGTCAGGGGTTTGGCAATCAGCCCCAGCATTTT	CASSQGFGNQPQHF
TRBD2	TRBV20-1	.	TRBJ2-3	16	TGCAGTGCTACCAACCCCACTAGCGGACCCACAGATACGCAGTATTTT	CSATNPTSGPTDTQYF
.	TRBV4-3	.	TRBJ1-1	19	TGCGCCTGCAGCCAAGCGCAGGGGCGTTTGGGGATGGAACACACTGAAGCTTTCTTT	CACSQAQGRLGMEHTEAFF
TRBD1	TRBV9	.	TRBJ2-1	13	TGTGCCAGCACCAGAACAGGGGGCAATGAGCAGTTCTTC	CASTRTGGNEQFF
TRBD1	TRBV27	few	TRBJ2-3	15	TGTGCCAGCAGTTCCCCGGGACAGGGGACAGATACGCAGTATTTT	CASSSPGQGTDTQYF
.	TRBV6-2/TRBV6-3	many	TRBJ1-2	13	TGTGCCAGCAGTTTACTAGCTAACTATGGCTACACCTTC	CASSLLANYGYTF
TRBD1	TRBV13	few	TRBJ2-1	16	TGTGCCAGCAGCGTCAACCGGGACAGGGTCTACAATGAGCAGTTCTTC	CASSVNRDRVYNEQFF
.	TRBV6-1	.	TRBJ1-1	13	TGTGCCAGCAGCCGACAGGTGGACACTGAAGCTTTCTTT	CASSRQVDTEAFF
.	TRBV6-2/TRBV6-3	many	TRBJ1-3	19	TGTGCCAGCAGCCCCGGTGCCCTCGAAGCGAGGATCTCTGGAAACACCATATATTTT	CASSPGALEARISGNTIYF
TRBD1	TRBV28	few	TRBJ2-7	17	TGTGCCAGCAGTTCAAACCACCGGACAGGGGGCATGTACGAGCAGTACTTC	CASSSNHRTGGMYEQYF
.	TRBV6-1	many	TRBJ2-4	14	TGTGCCAGCAGCTTCAAGCTAGCCAAAAACATTCAGTACTTC	CASSFKLAKNIQYF
.	TRBV28	.	TRBJ1-1	11	TGTGCCAGCTTCCAGAACAATGAAGCTTTCTTT	CASFQNNEAFF
.	TRBV28	.	TRBJ1-5	15	TGTGCCAGCAGTCCCGCTACGAGGGGGAGTCAGCCCCAGCATTTT	CASSPATRGSQPQHF
.	TRBV28	.	TRBJ1-2	12	TGTGCCAGCAGTCCCGTGGGGCTCGGCTACACCTTC	CASSPVGLGYTF
TRBD1	TRBV20-1	many	TRBJ1-6	14	TGCAGTGCTCCCCGGACAGGGGATAATTCACCCCTCCACTTT	CSAPRTGDNSPLHF
.	TRBV4-2	.	TRBJ2-5	16	TGTGCCAGCACCCAAGATGAAGGCAGGGGATACGAGACCCAGTACTTC	CASTQDEGRGYETQYF
TRBD1	TRBV27	many	TRBJ2-1	15	TGTGCCAGCAGTTTATCGACCGGGACAGGGGATGAGCAGTTCTTC	CASSLSTGTGDEQFF
TRBD1	TRBV20-1	.	TRBJ2-7	15	TGCAGTGCTAGAGATCGTTCAGGGGGTTGGTACGAGCAGTACTTC	CSARDRSGGWYEQYF
.	TRBV5-1	.	TRBJ2-3	14	TGCGCCAGCAGCTTGGGCCCAGCCACGGATACGCAGTATTTT	CASSLGPATDTQYF
.	TRBV11-3	.	TRBJ2-7	15	TGTGCCAGCAGCTTAGGACGGGGGACCTCCTACGAGCAGTACTTC	CASSLGRGTSYEQYF
TRBD1	TRBV5-1	.	TRBJ2-1	14	TGCGCCAGCAGCCGACAGGGGGAGAGCAATGGGCAGTTCTTC	CASSRQGESNGQFF
TRBD1	TRBV28	many	TRBJ1-6	15	TGTGCCAGCAGTTTAGCGGGTCAGGGGGCTTCACCCCTCCACTTT	CASSLAGQGASPLHF
.	TRBV3-1	.	TRBJ2-2	15	TGTGCCAGCAGCCAAGATTCGAGACAGAGTGGGGAGCTGTTTTTT	CASSQDSRQSGELFF
TRBD1	TRBV4-2	.	TRBJ1-6	15	TGTGCCAGCAGTTCGACAGGGTCCTATAATTCACCCCTCCACTTT	CASSSTGSYNSPLHF
.	TRBV3-1	.	TRBJ2-4	17	TGTGCCAGCAGCCAAGATATCGGCAGCATAGCCAAAAACATTCAGTACTTC	CASSQDIGSIAKNIQYF
.	TRBV20-1	many	TRBJ2-3	12	TGCAGTGCTCAGAGCAGGGCGGATACGCAGTATTTT	CSAQSRADTQYF
.	TRBV2	many	TRBJ2-2	13	TGTGCCAGCAGGAGGGAGCAACCCGGGGAGCTGTTTTTT	CASRREQPGELFF
TRBD2	TRBV3-1	.	TRBJ2-5	17	TGTGCCAGCAGCCAAGATTATGCGGGAGGGACACGCGAGACCCAGTACTTC	CASSQDYAGGTRETQYF
TRBD1	TRBV7-2	few	TRBJ2-7	13	TGTGCCAGCAGCTTACGGGCAGGGGGCGAGCAGTACTTC	CASSLRAGGEQYF
.	TRBV19	.	TRBJ1-1	14	TGTGCCAGTAGTATAGGGGGGTTGAACACTGAAGCTTTCTTT	CASSIGGLNTEAFF
.	TRBV25-1	many	TRBJ2-3	14	TGTGCCAGCAGTGACAGGGCCACCACAGATACGCAGTATTTT	CASSDRATTDTQYF
.	TRBV28	few	TRBJ2-2	14	TGTGCCAGCAGTTTGGACCCTAACACCGGGGAGCTGTTTTTT	CASSLDPNTGELFF
.	TRBV24-1	many	TRBJ2-7	14	TGTGCCACCAGTGACCCCCAGGGGAACTACGAGCAGTACTTC	CATSDPQGNYEQYF
.	TRBV7-8	.	TRBJ1-5	14	TGTGCCAGCAGCCCCTGGGGGGCCTATCAGCCCCAGCATTTT	CASSPWGAYQPQHF
TRBD1	TRBV27	few	TRBJ1-1	18	TGTGCCAGCAGTCCATCGCGGAGGGGGCTGGTATCGAACACTGAAGCTTTCTTT	CASSPSRRGLVSNTEAFF
.	TRBV27	.	TRBJ2-7	15	TGTGCCAGCAGTTTCGTCGGGTTCAGCTCCTATGGGCAGTACTTC	CASSFVGFSSYGQYF
.	TRBV5-4	many	TRBJ2-3	12	TGTGCCAGCAGCTTCGGCACAGATACGCAGTATTTT	CASSFGTDTQYF
TRBD1	TRBV7-2	many	TRBJ1-5	13	TGTGCCAGCAGCTGGGCAGGGGGTCAGCCCCAGCATTTT	CASSWAGGQPQHF
TRBD1	TRBV19	many	TRBJ1-2	14	TGTGCCAGCAGCCCCCGGACAGGGAGCTATGGCTACACCTTC	CASSPRTGSYGYTF
.	TRBV6-2/TRBV6-3	many	TRBJ1-2	13	TGTGCCAGCAGTAACCGGCGGGCCTATGGCTACACCTTC	CASSNRRAYGYTF
TRBD1	TRBV20-1	.	TRBJ2-1	20	TGCAGTGCGAAAGGGACAGGCTTTTATTTGGCTAGCCGCCACGTTAATGAGCAGTTCTTC	CSAKGTGFYLASRHVNEQFF
.	TRBV7-2	many	TRBJ2-3	12	TGTGCCAGCAGTAGGGGCACAGATACGCAGTATTTT	CASSRGTDTQYF
TRBD1	TRBV15	.	TRBJ1-6	14	TGTGCCACCAGCAGGACAGGGTGGAATTCACCCCTCCACTTT	CATSRTGWNSPLHF
.	TRBV29-1	.	TRBJ1-3	15	TGCAGCGTTGGCACCGGGCTCCACTCTGGAAACACCATATATTTT	CSVGTGLHSGNTIYF
TRBD2	TRBV27	many	TRBJ2-3	14	TGTGCCAGCAGTAGAGTAGCGGGAGCCGATACGCAGTATTTT	CASSRVAGADTQYF